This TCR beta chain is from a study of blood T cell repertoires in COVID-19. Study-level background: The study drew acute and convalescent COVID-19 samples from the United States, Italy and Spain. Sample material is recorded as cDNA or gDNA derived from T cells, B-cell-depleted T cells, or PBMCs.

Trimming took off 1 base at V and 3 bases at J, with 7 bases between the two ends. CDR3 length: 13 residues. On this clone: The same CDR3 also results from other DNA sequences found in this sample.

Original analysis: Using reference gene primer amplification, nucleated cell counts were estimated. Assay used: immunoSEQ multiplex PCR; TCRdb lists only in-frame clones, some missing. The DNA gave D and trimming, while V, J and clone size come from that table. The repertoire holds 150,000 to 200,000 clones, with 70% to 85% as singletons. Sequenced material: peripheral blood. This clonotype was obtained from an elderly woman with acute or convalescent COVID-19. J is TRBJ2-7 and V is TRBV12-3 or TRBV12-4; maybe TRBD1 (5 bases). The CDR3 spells CASSLGQGYEQYF. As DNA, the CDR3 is TGTGCCAGCAGTTTAGGTCAGGGCTACGAGCAGTACTTC.